These T cell receptor beta chains were read from a single sample in a study of shared clonotypes between healthy human individuals. The data were produced by immunoSEQ multiplex PCR, yet TCRdb's version contains in-frame clones alone and is incomplete. The data show about 2.4 million clones, with 93% seen just once and approximately 0.35% held by the top ten. The sequenced sample was naive CD4+ T cells from PBMCs. All receptors come from a man aged 18 to 29 in good health. Some clones in this sample may be carry-over from other donors' samples. Both conserved end residues are part of each CDR3. D genes are given only for firm matches. Expanded clones are given a class, and other clones once, few, many or no size at all.

D gene: .; J gene: TRBJ1-5; clone size: .; V gene: TRBV19; CDR3 length: 12; CDR3 protein: CASSSFGQPQHF; CDR3 DNA: TGTGCCAGTAGTAGCTTTGGGCAGCCCCAGCATTTT
D gene: TRBD1; J gene: TRBJ1-2; clone size: .; V gene: TRBV7-2; CDR3 length: 15; CDR3 protein: CASSIRDRDSGGYTF; CDR3 DNA: TGTGCCAGCAGCATACGGGACAGGGACTCTGGTGGCTACACCTTC
D gene: .; J gene: TRBJ1-1; clone size: .; V gene: TRBV7-9; CDR3 length: 13; CDR3 protein: CASSLRQNTEAFF; CDR3 DNA: TGTGCCAGCAGCTTGCGACAGAACACTGAAGCTTTCTTT
D gene: .; J gene: TRBJ2-3; clone size: .; V gene: TRBV7-3; CDR3 length: 13; CDR3 protein: CASSQDQTDTQYF; CDR3 DNA: TGTGCCAGCAGCCAGGACCAGACGGATACGCAGTATTTT
D gene: .; J gene: TRBJ2-5; clone size: .; V gene: TRBV6-6; CDR3 length: 14; CDR3 protein: CASSYSSPGETQYF; CDR3 DNA: TGTGCCAGCAGTTACTCGAGTCCAGGAGAGACCCAGTACTTC
D gene: TRBD1; J gene: TRBJ2-3; clone size: .; V gene: TRBV6-5; CDR3 length: 15; CDR3 protein: CASRVGQASTDTQYF; CDR3 DNA: TGTGCCAGCAGGGTAGGACAGGCGAGCACAGATACGCAGTATTTT
D gene: TRBD2; J gene: TRBJ2-7; clone size: .; V gene: TRBV28; CDR3 length: 12; CDR3 protein: CATALAGYEQYF; CDR3 DNA: TGTGCCACCGCATTAGCGGGATACGAGCAGTACTTC
D gene: TRBD1; J gene: TRBJ1-2; clone size: .; V gene: TRBV5-4; CDR3 length: 15; CDR3 protein: CASSLVTGESYGYTF; CDR3 DNA: TGTGCCAGCAGCTTGGTTACAGGGGAAAGCTATGGCTACACCTTC
D gene: TRBD1; J gene: TRBJ1-5; clone size: .; V gene: TRBV7-4; CDR3 length: 18; CDR3 protein: CASSRGTGPHVCNQPQHF; CDR3 DNA: TGTGCCAGCAGCAGGGGGACAGGGCCCCATGTTTGCAATCAGCCCCAGCATTTT
D gene: .; J gene: TRBJ1-2; clone size: .; V gene: TRBV9; CDR3 length: 14; CDR3 protein: CASSVGWGAYGYTF; CDR3 DNA: TGTGCCAGCAGCGTAGGGTGGGGAGCTTATGGCTACACCTTC
D gene: TRBD2; J gene: TRBJ2-3; clone size: once; V gene: TRBV7-8; CDR3 length: 16; CDR3 protein: CASSSVAGVITDTQYF; CDR3 DNA: TGTGCCAGCAGCTCGGTAGCGGGAGTCATCACAGATACGCAGTATTTT